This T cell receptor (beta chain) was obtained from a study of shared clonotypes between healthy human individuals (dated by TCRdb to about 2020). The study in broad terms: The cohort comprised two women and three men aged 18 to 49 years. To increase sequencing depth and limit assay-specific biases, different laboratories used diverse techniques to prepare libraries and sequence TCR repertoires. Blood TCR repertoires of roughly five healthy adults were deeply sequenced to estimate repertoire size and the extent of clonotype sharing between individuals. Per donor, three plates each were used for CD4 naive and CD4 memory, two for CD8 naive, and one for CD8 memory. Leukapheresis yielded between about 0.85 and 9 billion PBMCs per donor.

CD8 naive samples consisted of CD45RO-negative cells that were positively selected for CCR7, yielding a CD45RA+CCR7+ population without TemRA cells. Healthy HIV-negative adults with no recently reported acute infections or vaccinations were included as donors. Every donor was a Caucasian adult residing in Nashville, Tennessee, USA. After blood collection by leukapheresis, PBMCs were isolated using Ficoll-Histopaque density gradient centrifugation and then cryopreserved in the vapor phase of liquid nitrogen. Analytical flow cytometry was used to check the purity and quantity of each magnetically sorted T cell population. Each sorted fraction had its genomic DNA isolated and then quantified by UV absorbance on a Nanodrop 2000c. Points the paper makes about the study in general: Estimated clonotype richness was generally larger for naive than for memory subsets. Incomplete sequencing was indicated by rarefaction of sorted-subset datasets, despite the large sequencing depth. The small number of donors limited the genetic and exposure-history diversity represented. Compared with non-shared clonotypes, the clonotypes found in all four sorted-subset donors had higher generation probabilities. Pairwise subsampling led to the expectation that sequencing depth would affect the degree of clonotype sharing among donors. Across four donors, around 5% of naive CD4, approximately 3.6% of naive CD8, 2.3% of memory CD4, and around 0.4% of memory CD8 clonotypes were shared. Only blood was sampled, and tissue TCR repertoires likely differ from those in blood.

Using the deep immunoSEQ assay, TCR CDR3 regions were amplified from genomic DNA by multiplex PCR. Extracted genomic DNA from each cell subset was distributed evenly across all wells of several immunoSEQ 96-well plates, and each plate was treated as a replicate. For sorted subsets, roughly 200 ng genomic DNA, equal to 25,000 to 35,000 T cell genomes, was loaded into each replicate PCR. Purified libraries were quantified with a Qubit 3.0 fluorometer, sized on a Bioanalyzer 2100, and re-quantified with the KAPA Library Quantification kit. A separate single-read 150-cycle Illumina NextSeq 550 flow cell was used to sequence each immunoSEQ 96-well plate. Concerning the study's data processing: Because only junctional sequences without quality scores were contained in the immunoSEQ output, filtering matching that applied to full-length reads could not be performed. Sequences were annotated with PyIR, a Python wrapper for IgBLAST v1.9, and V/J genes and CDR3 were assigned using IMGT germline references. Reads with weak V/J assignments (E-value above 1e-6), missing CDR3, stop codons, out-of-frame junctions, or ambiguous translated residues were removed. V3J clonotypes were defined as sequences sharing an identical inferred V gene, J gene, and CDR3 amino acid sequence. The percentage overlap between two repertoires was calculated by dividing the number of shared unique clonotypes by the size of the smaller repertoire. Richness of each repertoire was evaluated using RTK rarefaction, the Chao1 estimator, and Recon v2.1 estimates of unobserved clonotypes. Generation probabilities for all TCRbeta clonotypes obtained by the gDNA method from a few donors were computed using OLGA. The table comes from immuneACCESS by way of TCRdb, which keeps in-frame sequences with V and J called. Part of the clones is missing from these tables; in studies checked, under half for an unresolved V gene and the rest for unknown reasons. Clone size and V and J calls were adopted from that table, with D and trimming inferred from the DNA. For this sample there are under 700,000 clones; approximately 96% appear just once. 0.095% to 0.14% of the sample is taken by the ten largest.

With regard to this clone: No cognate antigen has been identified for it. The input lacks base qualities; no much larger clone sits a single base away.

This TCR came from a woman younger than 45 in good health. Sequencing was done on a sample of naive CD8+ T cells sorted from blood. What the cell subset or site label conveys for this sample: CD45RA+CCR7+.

The CDR3 region: CASRGNTGELFF. In nucleotides, the sequence is TGTGCCAGCCGGGGGAACACCGGGGAGCTGTTTTTT. The V gene is TRBV9 and the J gene is TRBJ2-2; perhaps TRBD2 is the D gene, with 5 bases matching. From the cysteine through the phenylalanine, the CDR3 covers 12 amino acids. Only CDR3 DNA remains: 36 bases, in frame from the first base. The germline V gene yields SGDLS for CDR1 and YYNGEE for CDR2. Trimming at the junction amounts to 7 bases on V and 1 base on J, and the germline ends lie 5 bases apart. Joined to the reference TRBV9 and TRBJ2-2 proteins, this CDR3 gives the full variable domain: DSGVTQTPKHLITATGQRVTLRCSPRSGDLSVYWYQQSLDQGLQFLIQYYNGEERAKGNILERFSAQQFPDLHSELNLSSLELGDSALYFCASRGNTGELFFGEGSRLTVL.